The present entry profiles one T cell receptor (beta chain) with its context. Antigen: not known. Sorting was done in triplicate for each CD8+ T cell subset (approximately 300,000 cells each). Through 5' RACE with UMI labels, the TRB cDNA libraries were prepared. For each CDR3 protein, TCRdb gives one entry from its re-call of the 5' RACE reads, without DNA. With around 57,000 distinct CDR3 sequences in the sample, the ten largest clones hold 23%. The entry originates in a study of CXCR3-negative and CXCR3-positive naive CD8 T cells. The germline CDR1 and CDR2 sequences are DFQATT and SNEGSKA (reference sequence). The CDR3 loop spans 13 amino acids. Study results and limitations: Memory, not naive, CXCR3-negative and CXCR3-positive cells differed in TRBV-TRBJ usage. The study inferred TCR strength from TRB CDR3 properties and found comparable surface CD5 between naive subsets. Both naive subsets had comparably high diversity; memory CD8+ cells much lower.

The source of this sequence is a human donor in good health. Some clones in this sample may be carry-over from other donors' samples. The chain has TRBV20-1 and TRBJ2-2; TCRdb's assignment of TRBD2 cannot be checked, as there is no DNA. The sample was memory CD8+ T cells from blood. CDR3 loop: CSARIAGTGELFF.